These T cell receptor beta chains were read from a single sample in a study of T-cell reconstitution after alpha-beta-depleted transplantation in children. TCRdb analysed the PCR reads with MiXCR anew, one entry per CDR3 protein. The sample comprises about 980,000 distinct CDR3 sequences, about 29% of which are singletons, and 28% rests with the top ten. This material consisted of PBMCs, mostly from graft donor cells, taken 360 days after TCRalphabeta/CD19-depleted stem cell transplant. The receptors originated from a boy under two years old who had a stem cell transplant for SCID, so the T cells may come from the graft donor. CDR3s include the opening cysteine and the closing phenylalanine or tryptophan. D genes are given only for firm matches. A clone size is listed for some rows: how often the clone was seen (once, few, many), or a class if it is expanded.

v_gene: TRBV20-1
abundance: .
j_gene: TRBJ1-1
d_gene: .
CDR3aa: CSASGRGIMNTEAFF
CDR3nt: TGCAGTGCTAGTGGCAGAGGGATAATGAACACTGAAGCTTTCTTT

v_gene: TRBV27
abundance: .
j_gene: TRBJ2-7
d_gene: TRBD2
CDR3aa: CASSLWASGGREQYF
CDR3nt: TGTGCCAGCAGTTTATGGGCTAGCGGGGGACGCGAGCAGTACTTC

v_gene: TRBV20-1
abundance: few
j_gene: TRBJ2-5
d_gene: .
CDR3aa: CSVQAIETQYF
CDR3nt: TGCAGTGTTCAGGCCATAGAGACCCAGTACTTC

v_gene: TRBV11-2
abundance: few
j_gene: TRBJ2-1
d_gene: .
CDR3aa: CASSSRRRRPDSYNEQFF
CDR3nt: TGTGCCAGCAGTTCCAGACGGAGGCGACCCGACTCCTACAATGAGCAGTTCTTC

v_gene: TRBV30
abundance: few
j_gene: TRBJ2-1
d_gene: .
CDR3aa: CAWTSFNEQFF
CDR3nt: TGTGCCTGGACCTCCTTCAATGAGCAGTTCTTC

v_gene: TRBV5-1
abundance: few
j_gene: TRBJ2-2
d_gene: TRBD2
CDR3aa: CASSATGGNTGELFF
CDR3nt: TGCGCCAGCAGCGCTACGGGGGGGAACACCGGGGAGCTGTTTTTT

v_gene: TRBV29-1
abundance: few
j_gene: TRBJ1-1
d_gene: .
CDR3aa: CSVEGGGMNTEAFF
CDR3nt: TGCAGCGTTGAAGGGGGGGGAATGAACACTGAAGCTTTCTTT

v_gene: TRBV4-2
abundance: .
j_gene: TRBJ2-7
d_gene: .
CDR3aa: CASSQVGGTPYEQYF
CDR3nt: TGTGCCAGCAGCCAAGTAGGAGGGACCCCCTACGAGCAGTACTTC

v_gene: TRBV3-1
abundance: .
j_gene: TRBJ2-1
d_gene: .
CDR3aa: CASSRGVGGNEQFF
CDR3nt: TGTGCCAGCAGCCGGGGTGTAGGAGGTAATGAGCAGTTCTTC

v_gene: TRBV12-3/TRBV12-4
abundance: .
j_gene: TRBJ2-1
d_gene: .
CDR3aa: CASSKGGWEQFF
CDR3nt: TGTGCCAGCAGTAAGGGGGGTTGGGAGCAGTTCTTC

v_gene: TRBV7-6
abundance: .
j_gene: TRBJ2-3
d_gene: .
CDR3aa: CASSLVFPGGDTDTQYF
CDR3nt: TGTGCCAGCAGCTTAGTGTTCCCGGGCGGAGACACAGATACGCAGTATTTT

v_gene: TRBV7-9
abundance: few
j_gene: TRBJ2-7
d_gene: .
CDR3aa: CASSWGETVRHEQYF
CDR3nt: TGTGCCAGCAGCTGGGGGGAGACAGTCCGACACGAGCAGTACTTC

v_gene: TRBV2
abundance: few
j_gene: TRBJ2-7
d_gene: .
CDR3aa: CASSEGRSSYEQYF
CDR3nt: TGTGCCAGCAGTGAGGGGAGGAGCTCCTACGAGCAGTACTTC

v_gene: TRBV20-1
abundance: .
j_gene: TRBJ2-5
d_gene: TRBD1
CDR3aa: CSAHTDRGHETQYF
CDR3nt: TGCAGCGCCCATACGGACAGGGGCCATGAGACCCAGTACTTC

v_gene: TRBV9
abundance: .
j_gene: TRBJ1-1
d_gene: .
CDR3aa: CASSLAPWPNTEAFF
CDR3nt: TGTGCCAGCAGCCTAGCCCCATGGCCGAACACTGAAGCTTTCTTT

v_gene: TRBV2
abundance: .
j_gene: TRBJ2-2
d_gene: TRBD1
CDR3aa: CASREGRGQNTGELFF
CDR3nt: TGTGCCAGCAGAGAGGGCAGGGGGCAGAACACCGGGGAGCTGTTTTTT

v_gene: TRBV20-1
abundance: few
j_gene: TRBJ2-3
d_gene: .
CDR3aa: CSARYRDTQYF
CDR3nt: TGCAGTGCTAGATACAGGGATACGCAGTATTTT

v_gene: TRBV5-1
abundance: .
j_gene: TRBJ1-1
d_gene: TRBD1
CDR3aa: CASSSRGLDEAFF
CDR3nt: TGCGCCAGCAGCTCGAGGGGGCTGGATGAAGCTTTCTTT

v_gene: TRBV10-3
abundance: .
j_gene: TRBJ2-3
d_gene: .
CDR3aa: CAIKQGYRDTQYF
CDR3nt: TGTGCCATCAAACAGGGTTATAGAGATACGCAGTATTTT

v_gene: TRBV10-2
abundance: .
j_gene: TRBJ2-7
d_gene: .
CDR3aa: CASSFWLSYEQYF
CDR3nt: TGCGCCAGCAGTTTTTGGCTCTCCTACGAGCAGTACTTC

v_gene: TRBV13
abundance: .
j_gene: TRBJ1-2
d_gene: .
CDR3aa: CASSWRTDSHF
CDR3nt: TGTGCCAGCAGCTGGAGGACGGACTCCCACTTC

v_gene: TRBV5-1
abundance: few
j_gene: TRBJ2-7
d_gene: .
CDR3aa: CASSWQESYEQYF
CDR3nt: TGCGCCAGCAGTTGGCAGGAGAGCTACGAGCAGTACTTC

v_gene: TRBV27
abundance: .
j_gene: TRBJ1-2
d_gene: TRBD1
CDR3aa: CASSPNRGNYGYTF
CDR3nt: TGTGCCAGCAGTCCAAACAGGGGTAACTATGGCTACACCTTC

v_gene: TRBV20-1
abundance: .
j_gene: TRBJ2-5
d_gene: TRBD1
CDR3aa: CSARAGTGGKTQYF
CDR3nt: TGCAGTGCCCGAGCCGGGACAGGGGGAAAGACCCAGTACTTC

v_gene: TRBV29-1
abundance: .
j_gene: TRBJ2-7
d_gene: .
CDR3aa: CSVVEGRGPPYEQYF
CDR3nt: TGCAGCGTGGTAGAGGGAAGAGGGCCTCCCTACGAGCAGTACTTC

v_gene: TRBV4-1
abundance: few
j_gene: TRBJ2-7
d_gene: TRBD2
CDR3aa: CASSGSSGGPTYEQYF
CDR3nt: TGCGCCAGCAGTGGGTCTAGCGGGGGCCCTACCTACGAGCAGTACTTC

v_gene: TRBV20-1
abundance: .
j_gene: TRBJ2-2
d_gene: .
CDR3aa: CSASKPPDTGELFF
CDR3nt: TGCAGTGCTAGTAAGCCCCCGGACACCGGGGAGCTGTTTTTT

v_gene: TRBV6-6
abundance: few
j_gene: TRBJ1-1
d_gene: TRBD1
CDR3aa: CASTLTGDSEAFF
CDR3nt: TGTGCCAGCACCCTCACGGGGGACAGTGAAGCTTTCTTT

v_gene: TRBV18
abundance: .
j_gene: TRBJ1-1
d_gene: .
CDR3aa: CASSPGSFANTEAFF
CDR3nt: TGTGCCAGCTCACCGGGCTCCTTTGCGAACACTGAAGCTTTCTTT

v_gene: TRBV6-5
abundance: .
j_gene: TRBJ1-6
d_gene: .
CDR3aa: CASSSTGWALHF
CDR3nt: TGTGCCAGCAGTAGCACAGGGTGGGCCCTCCACTTT

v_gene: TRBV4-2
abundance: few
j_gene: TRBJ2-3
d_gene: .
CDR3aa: CASSQDLTRDTQYF
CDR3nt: TGTGCCAGCAGCCAAGATTTAACCCGGGATACGCAGTATTTT

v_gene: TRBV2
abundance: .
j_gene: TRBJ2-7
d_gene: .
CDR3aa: CASSRQRSSYEQYF
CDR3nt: TGTGCCAGCTCGCGACAAAGGAGCTCCTACGAGCAGTACTTC

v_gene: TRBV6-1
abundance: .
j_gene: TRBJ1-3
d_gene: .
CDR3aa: CASSQSTGNTIYF
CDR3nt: TGTGCCAGCAGCCAGTCCACTGGAAACACCATATATTTT

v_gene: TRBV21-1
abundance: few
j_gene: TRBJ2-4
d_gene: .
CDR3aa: CASSKGGTLVAKNIQYF
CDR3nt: TGTGCCAGCAGCAAAGGTGGGACACTTGTAGCCAAAAACATTCAGTACTTC

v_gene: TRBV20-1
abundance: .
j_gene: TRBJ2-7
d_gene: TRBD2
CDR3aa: CSARVRGGLAGHYEQYF
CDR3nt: TGCAGTGCTAGAGTGCGGGGAGGCCTAGCGGGGCATTACGAGCAGTACTTC

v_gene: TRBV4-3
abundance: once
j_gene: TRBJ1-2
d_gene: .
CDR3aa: CASSQDGRGFGYGYTF
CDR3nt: TGCGCCAGCAGCCAAGATGGAAGAGGGTTCGGCTATGGCTACACCTTC

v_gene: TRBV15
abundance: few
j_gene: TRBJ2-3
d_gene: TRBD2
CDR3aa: CATSRDSASGKADTQYF
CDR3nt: TGTGCCACCAGCAGAGATTCGGCTAGCGGAAAAGCAGATACGCAGTATTTT